This T cell receptor (beta chain) was sequenced for a study of blood T cell repertoires in COVID-19. Germline V gene lookup returns CDR1 GTSNPN and CDR2 SVGIG (reference sequence). V lost 0 bases and J 6 bases, leaving 9 bases between the germline ends. This CDR3 spans 13 amino acids. Turning to this clone: This CDR3 is also generated by other DNA sequences in the sample.

Seattle's cohort entered during active infection and was followed longitudinally. Data came from immunoSEQ multiplex PCR; TCRdb stores just in-frame clones and leaves some out. This sample has some 250,000 clones, with about four fifths found just once. The specimen sequenced was peripheral blood. The chain has TRBV30 and TRBJ1-5; tentatively, D is TRBD1 (5 bases). The clonotype comes from a woman older than 75 with COVID-19, enrolled during active disease. The CDR3 here is CAWSVQGGQPQHF. CDR3 DNA sequence: TGTGCCTGGAGTGTGCAGGGCGGTCAGCCCCAGCATTTT. The variable domain in full, with the rest retrieved from reference TRBV30 and TRBJ1-5, is SQTIHQWPATLVQPVGSPLSLECTVEGTSNPNLYWYRQAAGRGLQLLFYSVGIGQISSEVPQNLSASRPQDRQFILSSKKLLLSDSGFYLCAWSVQGGQPQHFGDGTRLSIL.